This T cell receptor beta chain was sequenced for a study of blood T cell repertoires in COVID-19. A remark on this clone: The sample holds other DNA sequences that translate to the same CDR3.

V was pared by 0 bases and J by 2 bases, with 10 bases between. The CDR3 has 15 residues. Germline V gene lookup returns CDR1 LGHNA and CDR2 YSLEER. TCRdb's copy holds only in-frame clones and misses some; the assay was immunoSEQ multiplex PCR. The repertoire includes hundreds of thousands of clones, around 86% of them detected once, and 1.3% sits in the top ten. Sequencing was done on a sample of peripheral blood. The source is a man aged 70-80 years with acute or convalescent COVID-19. The chain has TRBV4-3 and TRBJ1-1; D gene uncertain. CDR3 region: CASSQDPGSNTEAFF. DNA for the CDR3: TGCGCCAGCAGCCAAGATCCCGGGTCCAACACTGAAGCTTTCTTT.